The next 13 T cell receptor beta chains were all read from a single sample in a study of tumor-infiltrating lymphocytes in primary liver carcinoma. The researchers produced TCR beta cDNA from about 510 ng total RNA with a constant-region primer. Nested multiplex PCR, run for three rounds with slightly modified ARM-PCR, yielded TCR beta libraries. Both of the initial two PCR rounds ran for around 10 cycles and employed TRBV1-TRBV30 forward primers alongside a C-beta reverse primer. In TCRdb, the multiplex PCR reads were re-called with MiXCR into one record per CDR3 protein. Here the sample spans 300,000 to 400,000 distinct CDR3 sequences, about 61% being singletons. The authors took blood RNA from unsorted whole blood and also extracted germline DNA. The sample taken for sequencing was peripheral blood. These receptors came from a man aged 40-49 years with primary liver carcinoma and hepatitis B virus infection.

In this sample, this clonotype turned up a few times. The J gene is TRBJ2-7, the V gene TRBV28; D ambiguous. Germline loops: CDR1 MDHEN, CDR2 SYDVKM. The germline V and J ends were trimmed by 5 bases and 2 bases, with 10 bases remaining between them. The CDR3 runs 13 residues. The CDR3: CASSAQIPYEQYF. As DNA, the CDR3 is TGTGCCAGCAGTGCCCAGATTCCCTACGAGCAGTACTTC.

A word on this clonotype: Just one base apart from a much larger clone, this may be a read error. V usage is TRBV6-1 and J usage is TRBJ2-5; no clear D. CDR1 and CDR2 from the germline V gene are MNHNS and SASEGT. V lost 7 bases, J lost 5 bases, and 8 bases lay in between. The CDR3 extends over 11 amino acids. CDR3 in amino acids: CASNPLETQYF. The CDR3 DNA reads as TGTGCCAGCAACCCCCTGGAGACCCAGTACTTC.

About this clonotype: The germline gene is not matched at one end of the junction; a read error may be the cause. The chain couples TRBV6-5 to TRBJ2-2; 7 bases match TRBD1. CDR1 is MNHEY and CDR2 is SVGAGI in the germline V gene. The CDR3 covers 17 residues. The CDR3 nucleotides are TGTACCAGCAGTTACCGCCGCGACAGGGAAAACATCGGGGAGCTGTTTTTT. Translating gives CTSSYRRDRENIGELFF.

About this clonotype itself: A much larger clone sits a single nucleotide away, making a read error possible. This chain links TRBV6-6 with TRBJ1-5, with D maybe TRBD1 (5 bases). The CDR3 consists of 13 residues. V was trimmed by 7 bases and J by 5 bases, leaving 12 bases between them. Germline V gene lookup returns CDR1 MNHNY and CDR2 SVGAGI (reference sequence). This CDR3 reads CASMLQEDQPQHF. The CDR3 DNA reads as TGTGCCAGCATGCTACAGGAGGATCAGCCCCAGCATTTT.

Turning to this clonotype: The CDR3 end shows no conserved phenylalanine or tryptophan, and so a read error is likely. This sequence joins TRBV11-3 and TRBJ1-1; D is undetermined. V lost 8 bases and J 1 base, leaving 8 bases between the germline ends. The germline gives CDR1 SGHNT, CDR2 YENEEA. CDR3 length equals 12 residues. The CDR3 nucleotides read TGTGCCAGCGGGGAAGGGAACACTGAAGCTTTCTTA. As protein: CASGEGNTEAFL.

This clonotype counts as medium-sized. The rearrangement joins TRBV4-1 to TRBJ2-7; 13 bases align to TRBD2. CDR3 length equals 15 residues. V was clipped by 7 bases and J by 2 bases; unmatched bases: 5. The V gene's germline CDR1 is MGHRA and CDR2 YSYEKL. The CDR3 region is CASTPGTSGAYEQYF. The DNA of the CDR3 is TGCGCCAGCACGCCGGGGACTAGCGGGGCCTACGAGCAGTACTTC.

Worth noting for this clonotype: One junction end disagrees with the germline gene, perhaps due to a read error. The chain carries TRBV11-2 and TRBJ2-2; tentatively, D is TRBD2 (5 bases). CDR3 length: 14 residues. Germline assignment: CDR1 SGHAT and CDR2 FQNNGV. This chain's CDR3 is CGSRRRGNTGEPFF. Here the CDR3 DNA reads TGTGGCAGCAGACGCCGAGGGAACACCGGGGAGCCGTTTTTT.

Concerning this clonotype: Without the conserved terminal phenylalanine or tryptophan, this CDR3 likely stems from a read error. This chain joins TRBV4-2 and TRBJ2-1, with TRBD2 matching 11 bases. The V gene's germline CDR1 is LGHNA and CDR2 YNFKEQ. This CDR3 has 17 residues. The CDR3 sequence is CTSSQGSGRGVYNEQFL. CDR3 nucleotides: TGTACCAGCAGCCAAGGTAGCGGGAGGGGTGTCTACAATGAGCAGTTCTTA.

This clonotype came up many times. The chain has TRBV7-8 and TRBJ2-2; weak D call: TRBD2 (6 bases). The CDR3 consists of 17 residues. Germline V CDR1 and CDR2: SGHVS, FQNEAQ. The V gene lost 5 bases and the J gene lost 1 base, with 17 bases spanning the gap. This chain's CDR3 is CASSTRRAGLNTGELFF. CDR3 nucleotide sequence: TGTGCCAGCAGCACCCGACGGGCGGGATTGAACACCGGGGAGCTGTTTTTT.

The count of this clonotype is one. In nucleotides, the CDR3 is TGTGCCAGCAGGATGACCGAGGGCATTCAGTACTTC. This gives the protein CASRMTEGIQYF. V gene TRBV2 combines with J gene TRBJ2-4, with a possible D match to TRBD2 (5 bases). CDR1 is SNHLY and CDR2 is FYNNEI in the germline V gene. V dropped 6 bases and J dropped 9 bases, with 12 bases sitting between them. The CDR3 spans 12 residues.

Note on this clonotype: This CDR3 fails to terminate in the conserved phenylalanine or tryptophan, so it likely reflects a read error. In DNA form, the CDR3 reads TGTGCCAGCAGAATCCCGGGACTAACCAATGAGCAGTTCCTC. As protein: CASRIPGLTNEQFL. The J gene is TRBJ2-1, the V gene TRBV11-2, with 7 bases fitting TRBD2. The CDR3 is 14 residues long. CDR1 is SGHAT, CDR2 FQNNGV, per germline. The trim removed 6 bases at V and 6 bases at J, leaving 8 bases unmatched.

As to this clonotype: At one boundary the junction diverges from the germline segment, which might be a read error. This sequence joins TRBV11-3 and TRBJ2-2, with TRBD2 matching over 7 bases. Germline V gene lookup returns CDR1 SGHNT and CDR2 YENEEA. This CDR3 region has 15 residues. In DNA, the CDR3 is TGTGCCAGCAGCTTTGGCGGGAGAGGCACCGGGAAGCTGTCTTTT. The encoded protein is CASSFGGRGTGKLSF.

Worth noting for this clonotype: Since a much larger clone is just one base distant, this may be a read error. This chain connects TRBV11-1 to TRBJ2-7; 11 bases agree with TRBD2. CDR1 is SGHAT and CDR2 is FQDESV in the germline V gene (reference sequence). The CDR3 is 14 amino acids. CDR3 sequence (DNA): TGTGCCAGCATCTTAGCGGGAGGGCCCCTCGAGCAGTACTTC. Translated: CASILAGGPLEQYF.